The 25 T cell receptor beta chains presented below share a single source sample, sequenced in a study of early T cells in non-severe SARS-CoV-2 infection. Each CDR3 protein is one row after TCRdb ran MiXCR on the 5' RACE reads. The sample consists of roughly 60,000 distinct CDR3 sequences, roughly 12% of them appearing once. Sequenced sample: whole blood. All receptors derive from an adult who was a healthcare worker with PCR-confirmed SARS-CoV-2 infection or an uninfected control (not recorded which).

This clonotype was detected many times. The rearrangement uses TRBV7-6 and TRBJ1-6, with 7 bases fitting TRBD1. This CDR3 spans 14 amino acids. V gave up 1 base and J gave up 10 bases; unmatched junction bases: 4. Per the germline V gene, CDR1 is SGHVS and CDR2 is FNYEAQ. This chain's CDR3 is CASSLGQGRSPLHF. The CDR3 nucleotides are TGTGCCAGCAGCTTAGGACAGGGAAGATCACCCCTCCACTTT.

The chain recombines TRBV29-1 with TRBJ2-7; no reliable D call. The CDR3 covers 11 residues. V shed 3 bases and J shed 9 bases, with 12 bases lying between them. CDR1 and CDR2 (germline): SQVTM, ANQGSEA. The CDR3 loop is CSVESSAGQYF. Here the CDR3 DNA reads TGCAGCGTTGAGTCGAGTGCCGGGCAGTACTTC.

This clonotype was counted between two and nine times. The chain links TRBV2 to TRBJ2-1; 8 bases fit TRBD2. This CDR3 is 15 amino acids long. Per the germline V gene, CDR1 is SNHLY and CDR2 is FYNNEI. The V and J ends lost 6 bases and 10 bases, in that order; junction bases with no gene match: 14. CDR3 loop: CASRPPGLDLGEQFF. In DNA form, the CDR3 reads TGTGCCAGCAGACCACCGGGACTAGATCTTGGAGAGCAGTTCTTC.

V usage is TRBV6-6 and J usage is TRBJ1-1; D gene ambiguous. CDR1 and CDR2 (germline): MNHNY, SVGAGI (reference sequence). The CDR3 runs to 11 residues. Between the trimmed V and J ends, which lost 7 bases and 5 bases, there was a span of 8 bases. The CDR3 DNA sequence: TGTGCCAGCAACAGAGCAACTGAAGCTTTCTTT. Translated, it gives CASNRATEAFF.

The sample holds a few counts of this clonotype. A junction end diverges from the germline sequence, so it may reflect a read error. CDR3 DNA sequence: TGTGCCAGCAGTGCTCAGGGGGCGGGGTTGAACACTGAAGTTTTCTTT. Protein: CASSAQGAGLNTEVFF. The J gene is TRBJ1-1, the V gene TRBV27; TRBD1 matches at 8 bases. The CDR3 is 16 residues long. Looked up from germline, CDR1 is MNHEY and CDR2 is SMNVEV (reference sequence).

This clonotype turned up a few times. V and J are TRBV20-1 and TRBJ2-7, with TRBD2 identical over 11 bases. Germline CDR1 is DFQATT and CDR2 is SNEGSKA (reference sequence). V trimming: 0 bases; J trimming: 0 bases; junction bases outside the gene matches: 4. The CDR3 length is 16 residues. CDR3 bases: TGCAGTGCTAGAGAGCGACTAGCGGGGAGCTCCTACGAGCAGTACTTC. It translates to CSARERLAGSSYEQYF.

Regarding this clonotype: An end of the junction does not agree with germline; a read error may underlie this. The rearrangement uses TRBV7-8 and TRBJ1-1; unclear D gene. CDR1 and CDR2 from the germline V gene are SGHVS and FQNEAQ. The CDR3 has 16 residues. CDR3 sequence (DNA): TGTGCCAGCAGCTTACGCGGCCCAACAATGAACACTGAAGCCTTCTTT. Its translation: CASSLRGPTMNTEAFF. The full variable domain, rest sourced from reference TRBV7-8 and TRBJ1-1, is GAGVSQSPRYKVAKRGQDVALRCDPISGHVSLFWYQQALGQGPEFLTYFQNEAQLDKSGLPSDRFFAERPEGSVSTLKIQRTQQEDSAVYLCASSLRGPTMNTEAFFGQGTRLTVV.

This clonotype has a count of ten or more. This sequence joins TRBV29-1 and TRBJ1-5; D possibly corresponds to TRBD1 (5 bases). The CDR3 contains 13 residues. Germline CDR1 reads SQVTM; CDR2 reads ANQGSEA. Between the trimmed V and J ends, which lost 6 bases and 3 bases, there was a span of 12 bases. As DNA, the CDR3 is TGCAGCGTGAACGAGGGGCCCAATCAGCCCCAGCATTTT. Translated: CSVNEGPNQPQHF.

This clonotype was recorded many times. CDR3 sequence (DNA): TGTGCCAGTAGTATCCTCCTCCAGGGGAATGAGCAGTTCTTC. Amino acids: CASSILLQGNEQFF. The chain uses TRBV19 and TRBJ2-1; tentatively, D is TRBD1 (6 bases). The CDR3 is 14 amino acids. The germline V gene has CDR1 LNHDA and CDR2 SQIVND (reference sequence). With 3 bases removed from V and 7 bases from J, the gap between germline ends came to 13 bases.

This clonotype was detected a few times. The chain is built from TRBV6-5 and TRBJ2-7; 7 positions match TRBD1. After removal of 4 bases from V and 5 bases from J, the junction contained 23 bases not matched to a gene. The CDR3 runs to 19 residues. In germline, CDR1 is MNHEY, CDR2 SVGAGI. This CDR3 reads CASSSYRGQLGVPRDEQYF. The CDR3 DNA is TGTGCCAGCAGTTCCTACAGGGGACAACTCGGGGTTCCCAGGGACGAGCAGTACTTC.

On this clonotype itself: This may arise from a read error, as a much more abundant clone is one base away. V usage is TRBV11-2 and J usage is TRBJ2-3; D gene ambiguous. CDR3 length: 13 residues. Germline values: CDR1 SGHAT, CDR2 FQNNGV. CDR3 sequence (DNA): TGTGCCTGCAGCTCTCTCCTCTCCCTAGTGGCGTATTTT. Its protein product is CACSSLLSLVAYF.

This rearrangement joins TRBV18 to TRBJ2-2; weak D call: TRBD1 (5 bases). V lost 3 bases to trimming and J lost 5 bases, with 13 bases between them. The CDR3 has 15 amino acids. Germline-derived CDR1 and CDR2 are KGHSH and LQKENI. The CDR3 reads CASSPISTGTGELFF. The CDR3 region has the DNA TGTGCCAGCTCACCCATCTCTACAGGAACCGGGGAGCTGTTTTTT.

This clonotype was seen many times. The chain has TRBV29-1 and TRBJ2-3; D gene uncertain. The CDR3 totals 12 residues. Germline V gives CDR1 SQVTM, CDR2 ANQGSEA. The ends were cut back, 6 bases at V and 2 bases at J, with 9 bases in the middle. The CDR3 sequence: CSVPPNTDTQYF. The CDR3 nucleotides read TGCAGCGTCCCACCTAACACAGATACGCAGTATTTT.

The V gene is TRBV20-1, the J gene TRBJ1-6; weak D call: TRBD1 (6 bases). The CDR3 sequence is 15 residues long. Trimming shortened V by 0 bases and J by 3 bases, and 9 bases separated the two germline ends. CDR1 DFQATT and CDR2 SNEGSKA come from the germline V gene (reference sequence). The CDR3 region has the DNA TGCAGTGCTAGAGATACAGGGCTCTATAATTCACCCCTCCACTTT. The encoded protein is CSARDTGLYNSPLHF.

This chain joins TRBV30 and TRBJ1-3; unclear D gene. V was pared by 3 bases and J by 0 bases, with 9 bases between. Germline V gives CDR1 GTSNPN, CDR2 SVGIG (reference sequence). The CDR3 is 14 amino acids. The CDR3 region is CAWRGLGSGNTIYF. The CDR3 DNA is TGTGCCTGGAGAGGACTAGGCTCTGGAAACACCATATATTTT.

V gene TRBV18 combines with J gene TRBJ2-3; 8 nucleotides align to TRBD1. In germline, CDR1 is KGHSH, CDR2 LQKENI. There are 16 residues in the CDR3. V lost 6 bases, J lost 6 bases, and 14 bases stayed unmatched. CDR3 nucleotide sequence: TGTGCCAGCTCGCGGGGACAGGTTAAAAAGGGCGATACGCAGTATTTT. It codes for CASSRGQVKKGDTQYF.

This clonotype was found many times. The genes are TRBV4-1 and TRBJ2-3; unclear D gene. The CDR3 covers 17 residues. Trimming took 2 bases from V and 6 from J, leaving 21 bases between them. Looked up from germline, CDR1 is MGHRA and CDR2 is YSYEKL. The CDR3 is CASSQSPGPAWKDTQYF. CDR3 DNA sequence: TGCGCCAGCAGCCAATCTCCCGGGCCCGCATGGAAGGATACGCAGTATTTT.

This clonotype was observed a few times. V usage is TRBV28 and J usage is TRBJ2-1, with 10 bases lining up with TRBD1. There are 15 residues in the CDR3. The junction had 9 bases not matched to a gene; V was cut back by 4 bases and J by 9 bases. Germline V CDR1 and CDR2: MDHEN, SYDVKM. The CDR3 region has the DNA TGTGCCAGCAGTTGGAGTGGGACAGGGGATTTTGAGCAGTTCTTC. Residues: CASSWSGTGDFEQFF.

At least ten counts were recorded for this clonotype. The gene calls are TRBV7-6 and TRBJ1-3, with a tentative D call TRBD1 (5 bases). The CDR3 contains 14 residues. Trimming pared 2 bases from V and 5 bases from J, leaving 10 bases between. CDR1 is SGHVS and CDR2 is FNYEAQ in the germline V gene. CDR3 sequence: CASSLLGERNTIYF. The DNA for the CDR3 is TGTGCCAGCAGCTTATTAGGGGAAAGAAACACCATATATTTT.

This clonotype was seen many times. The J gene is TRBJ2-3, the V gene TRBV7-3; D might be TRBD1 or TRBD2, each matching 5 bases. The CDR3 totals 13 residues. The germline V gene encodes CDR1 SGHTA and CDR2 FQGTGA. Between the trimmed V and J ends, which lost 5 bases and 6 bases, there was a span of 12 bases. This CDR3 reads CASSTTRGDTQYF. The DNA of the CDR3 is TGTGCCAGCAGCACTACTAGGGGCGATACGCAGTATTTT.

A few counts support this clonotype. The chain has TRBV29-1 and TRBJ2-1; TRBD1 matches at 8 bases. Germline CDR1 and CDR2: SQVTM and ANQGSEA. The CDR3 runs to 11 residues. J gave up 7 bases and V 7 bases, and 3 bases lay outside the gene matches. This chain's CDR3 is CSADRANEQFF. Written as DNA, the CDR3 is TGCAGCGCGGACAGGGCAAATGAGCAGTTCTTC.

This clonotype was seen at least ten times. The V gene is TRBV5-1, the J gene TRBJ1-4; TRBD1 matches at 7 bases. The CDR3 is made up of 15 amino acids. Germline V gives CDR1 SGHRS, CDR2 YFSETQ. V trimming: 3 bases; J trimming: 3 bases; junction bases outside the gene matches: 5. CDR3 sequence (DNA): TGCGCCAGCAGCTCCACAGGGGCGGCTAATGAAAAACTGTTTTTT. Encoded protein: CASSSTGAANEKLFF.

This clonotype was seen more than once but under ten times. The V gene is TRBV3-1, the J gene TRBJ1-6; D call uncertain. The CDR3 covers 15 residues. Per germline, CDR1 LGHDT and CDR2 YNNKEL (reference sequence). Trimming took 1 base from V and 7 from J, leaving 11 bases between them. The CDR3 protein is CASSQAEFRNSPLHF. For the CDR3, the DNA is TGTGCCAGCAGCCAAGCCGAGTTCAGAAATTCACCCCTCCACTTT.

This clonotype appeared a few times. The rearrangement uses TRBV7-2 and TRBJ2-3; D uncertain. Germline V gene sequence: CDR1 SGHTA, CDR2 FQGNSA. This CDR3 has 11 amino acids. Trimming cost V 5 bases and J 8 bases, with 8 bases left between them. CDR3 region: CASSGSSTQYF. The CDR3 nucleotides are TGTGCCAGCAGCGGTAGTTCTACGCAGTATTTT. The variable domain in full, with the rest retrieved from reference TRBV7-2 and TRBJ2-3, is GAGVSQSPSNKVTEKGKDVELRCDPISGHTALYWYRQSLGQGLEFLIYFQGNSAPDKSGLPSDRFSAERTGGSVSTLTIQRTQQEDSAVYLCASSGSSTQYFGPGTRLTVL.

This clonotype was detected only a few times. The chain links TRBV29-1 to TRBJ2-3, with 9 bases that match TRBD2. Germline V gene lookup returns CDR1 SQVTM and CDR2 ANQGSEA. This CDR3 has 14 residues. J lost 4 bases, V lost 3 bases, and 5 bases had no gene match. The CDR3 DNA reads as TGCAGCGTTGACTTAGCGGGAGACCCAGATACGCAGTATTTT. It translates to CSVDLAGDPDTQYF.